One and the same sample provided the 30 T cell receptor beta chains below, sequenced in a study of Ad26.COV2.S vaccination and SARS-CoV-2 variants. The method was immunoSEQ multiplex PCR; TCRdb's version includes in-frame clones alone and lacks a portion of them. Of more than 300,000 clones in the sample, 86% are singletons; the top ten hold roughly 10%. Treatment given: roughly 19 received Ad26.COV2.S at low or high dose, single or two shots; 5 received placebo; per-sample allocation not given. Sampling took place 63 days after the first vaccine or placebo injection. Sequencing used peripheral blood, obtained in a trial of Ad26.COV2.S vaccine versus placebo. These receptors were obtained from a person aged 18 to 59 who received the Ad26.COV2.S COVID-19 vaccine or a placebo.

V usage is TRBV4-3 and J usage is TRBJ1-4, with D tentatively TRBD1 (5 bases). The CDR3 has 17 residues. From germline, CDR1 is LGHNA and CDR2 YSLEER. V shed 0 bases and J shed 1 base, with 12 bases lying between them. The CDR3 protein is CASSQEGQDGTNEKLFF. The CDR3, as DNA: TGCGCCAGCAGCCAAGAGGGGCAGGATGGAACTAATGAAAAACTGTTTTTT.

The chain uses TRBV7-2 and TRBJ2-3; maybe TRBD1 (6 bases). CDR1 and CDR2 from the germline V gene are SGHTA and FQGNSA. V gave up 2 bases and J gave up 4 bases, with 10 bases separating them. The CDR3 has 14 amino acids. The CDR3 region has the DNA TGTGCCAGCAGCTTAACAGGGTTTGCAGATACGCAGTATTTT. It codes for CASSLTGFADTQYF.

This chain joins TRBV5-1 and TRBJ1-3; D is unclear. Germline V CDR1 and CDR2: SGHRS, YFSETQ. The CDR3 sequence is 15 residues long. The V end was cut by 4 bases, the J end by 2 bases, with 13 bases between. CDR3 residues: CASSQVVGAGNTIYF. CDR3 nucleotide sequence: TGCGCCAGCAGCCAAGTGGTCGGCGCTGGAAACACCATATATTTT.

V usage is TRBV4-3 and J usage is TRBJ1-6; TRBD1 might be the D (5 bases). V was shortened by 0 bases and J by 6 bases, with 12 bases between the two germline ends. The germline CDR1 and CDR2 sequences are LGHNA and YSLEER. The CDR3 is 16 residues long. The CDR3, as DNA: TGCGCCAGCAGCCAAGATCGCGGGACTGCTAATTCACCCCTCCACTTT. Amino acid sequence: CASSQDRGTANSPLHF.

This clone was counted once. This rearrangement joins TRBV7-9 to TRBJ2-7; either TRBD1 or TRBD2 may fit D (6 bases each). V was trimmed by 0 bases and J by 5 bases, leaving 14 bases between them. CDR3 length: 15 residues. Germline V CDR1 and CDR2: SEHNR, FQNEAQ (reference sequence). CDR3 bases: TGTGCCAGCAGCTTAGCCTCGGGGGCTGGAAACGAGCAGTACTTC. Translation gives CASSLASGAGNEQYF.

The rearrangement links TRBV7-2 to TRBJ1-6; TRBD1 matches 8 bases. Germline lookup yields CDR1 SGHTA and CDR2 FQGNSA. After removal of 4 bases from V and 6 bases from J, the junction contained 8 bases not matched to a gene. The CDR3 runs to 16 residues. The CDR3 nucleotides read TGTGCCAGCAGCTACGGGACAGGTCTGGGTAATTCACCCCTCCACTTT. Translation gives CASSYGTGLGNSPLHF.

The CDR3, as DNA: TGTGCCAGTCAATTGGTTAATGGCAATCAGCCCCAGCATTTT. It encodes CASQLVNGNQPQHF. The chain employs TRBV19 and TRBJ1-5; D call uncertain. Trimming took off 8 bases at V and 2 bases at J, with 13 bases between the two ends. CDR1 and CDR2 (germline): LNHDA, SQIVND (reference sequence). CDR3 length: 14 residues.

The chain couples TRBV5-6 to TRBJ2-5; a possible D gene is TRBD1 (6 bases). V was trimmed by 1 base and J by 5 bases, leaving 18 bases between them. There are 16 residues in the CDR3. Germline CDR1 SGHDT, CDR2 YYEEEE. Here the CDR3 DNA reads TGTGCCAGCAGCTTGCGGGTAGGGGGAAAAGGGGAGACCCAGTACTTC. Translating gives CASSLRVGGKGETQYF.

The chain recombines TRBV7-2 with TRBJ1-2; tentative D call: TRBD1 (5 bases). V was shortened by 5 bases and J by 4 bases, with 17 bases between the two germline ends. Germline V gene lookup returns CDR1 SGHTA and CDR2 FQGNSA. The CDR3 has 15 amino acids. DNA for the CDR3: TGTGCCAGCAGCCCCGGGGCAGACGTCTTCTATGGCTACACCTTC. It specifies CASSPGADVFYGYTF.

The CDR3 spells CASSFFRGQTDTQYF. The CDR3 DNA is TGTGCCAGCAGTTTCTTCAGGGGGCAAACAGATACGCAGTATTTT. V is TRBV27 and J is TRBJ2-3; 8 nucleotides match TRBD1. The CDR3 spans 15 residues. Trimming took 3 bases from V and 3 from J; bases not matched to a gene: 5. Germline values: CDR1 MNHEY, CDR2 SMNVEV (reference sequence).

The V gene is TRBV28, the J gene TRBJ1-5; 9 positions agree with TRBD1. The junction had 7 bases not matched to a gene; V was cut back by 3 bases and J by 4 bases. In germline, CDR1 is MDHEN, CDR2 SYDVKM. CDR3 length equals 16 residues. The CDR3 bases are TGTGCCAGCAGTTTGGGGACAGGGTCCGCTAATCAGCCCCAGCATTTT. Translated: CASSLGTGSANQPQHF. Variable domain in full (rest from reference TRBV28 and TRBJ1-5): DVKVTQSSRYLVKRTGEKVFLECVQDMDHENMFWYRQDPGLGLRLIYFSYDVKMKEKGDIPEGYSVSREKKERFSLILESASTNQTSMYLCASSLGTGSANQPQHFGDGTRLSIL.

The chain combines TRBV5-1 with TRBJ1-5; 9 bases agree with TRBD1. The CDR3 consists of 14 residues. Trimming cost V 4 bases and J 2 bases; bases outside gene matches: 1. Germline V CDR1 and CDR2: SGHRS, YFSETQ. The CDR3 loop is CASSRTGGNQPQHF. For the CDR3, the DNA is TGCGCCAGCAGCCGGACAGGGGGCAATCAGCCCCAGCATTTT.

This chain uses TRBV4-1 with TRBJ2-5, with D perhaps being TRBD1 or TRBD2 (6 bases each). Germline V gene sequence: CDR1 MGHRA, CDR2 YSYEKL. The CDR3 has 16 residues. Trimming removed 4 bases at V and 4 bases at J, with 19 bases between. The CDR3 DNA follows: TGCGCCAGCAGCCCCCAGGGGTCCGGGGGCGCAGAGACCCAGTACTTC. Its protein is CASSPQGSGGAETQYF.

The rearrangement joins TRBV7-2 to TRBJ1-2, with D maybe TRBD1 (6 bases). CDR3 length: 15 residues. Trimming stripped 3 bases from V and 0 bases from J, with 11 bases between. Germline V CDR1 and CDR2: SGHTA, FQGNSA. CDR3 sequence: CASSFWTAANYGYTF. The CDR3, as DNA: TGTGCCAGCAGCTTCTGGACAGCCGCTAACTATGGCTACACCTTC.

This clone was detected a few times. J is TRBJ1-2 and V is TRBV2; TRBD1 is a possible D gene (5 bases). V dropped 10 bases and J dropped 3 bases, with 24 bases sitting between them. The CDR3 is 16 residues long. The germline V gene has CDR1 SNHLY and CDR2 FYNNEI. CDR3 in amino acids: CAINGGIVLKDYGYTF. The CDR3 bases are TGTGCCATCAACGGGGGAATAGTCTTAAAGGACTATGGCTACACCTTC.

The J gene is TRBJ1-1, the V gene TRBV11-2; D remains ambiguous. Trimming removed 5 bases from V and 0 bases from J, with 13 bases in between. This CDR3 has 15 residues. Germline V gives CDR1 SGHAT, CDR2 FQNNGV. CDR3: CASSAQPTMNTEAFF. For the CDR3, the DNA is TGTGCCAGCAGCGCACAGCCTACTATGAACACTGAAGCTTTCTTT.

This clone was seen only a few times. CDR3 sequence: CASSRQGGHEQYF. DNA for the CDR3: TGTGCCAGCAGTAGACAGGGAGGGCACGAGCAGTACTTC. The V gene is TRBV12-3 or TRBV12-4, the J gene TRBJ2-7, with D possibly called TRBD1 or TRBD2 (7 bases each). The ends were cut back, 5 bases at V and 5 bases at J, with 13 bases in the middle. The CDR3 spans 13 residues.

CDR3 residues: CATSRERGSLGNTIYF. CDR3 nucleotide sequence: TGTGCCACCAGCAGAGAACGCGGATCACTTGGAAACACCATATATTTT. The J gene is TRBJ1-3, the V gene TRBV15, with D unresolved. V was shortened by 0 bases and J by 3 bases, with 12 bases between the two germline ends. CDR1 is LNHNV, CDR2 YYDKDF, per germline (reference sequence). The CDR3 has 16 residues. The variable domain in full, completed from reference TRBV15 and TRBJ1-3, reads DAMVIQNPRYQVTQFGKPVTLSCSQTLNHNVMYWYQQKSSQAPKLLFHYYDKDFNNEADTPDNFQSRRPNTSFCFLDIRSPGLGDTAMYLCATSRERGSLGNTIYFGEGSWLTVV.

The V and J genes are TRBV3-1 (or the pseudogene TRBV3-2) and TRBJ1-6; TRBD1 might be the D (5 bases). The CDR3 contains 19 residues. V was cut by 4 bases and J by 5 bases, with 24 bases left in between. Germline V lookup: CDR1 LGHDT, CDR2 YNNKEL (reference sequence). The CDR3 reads CASSLRGGKRSTDNSPLHF. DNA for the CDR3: TGTGCCAGCAGCCTTAGGGGTGGTAAGAGGAGCACAGATAATTCACCCCTCCACTTT.

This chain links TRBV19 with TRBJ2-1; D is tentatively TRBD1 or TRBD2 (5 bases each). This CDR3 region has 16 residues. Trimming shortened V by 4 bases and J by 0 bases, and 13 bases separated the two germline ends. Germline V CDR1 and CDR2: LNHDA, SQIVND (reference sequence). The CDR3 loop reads CASSTGRFSSYNEQFF. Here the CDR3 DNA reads TGTGCCAGTAGTACGGGGCGATTTAGCTCCTACAATGAGCAGTTCTTC.

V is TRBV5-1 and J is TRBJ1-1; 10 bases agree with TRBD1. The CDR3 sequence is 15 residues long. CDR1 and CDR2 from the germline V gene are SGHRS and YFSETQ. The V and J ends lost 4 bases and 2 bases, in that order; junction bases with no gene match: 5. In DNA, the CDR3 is TGCGCCAGCAGCACCGGACAGGGGGATAACACTGAAGCTTTCTTT. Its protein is CASSTGQGDNTEAFF.

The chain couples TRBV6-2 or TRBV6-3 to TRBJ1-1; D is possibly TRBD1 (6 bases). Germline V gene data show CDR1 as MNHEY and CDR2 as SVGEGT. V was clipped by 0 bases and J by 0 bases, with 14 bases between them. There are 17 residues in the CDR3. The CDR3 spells CASSYSSRGAMNTEAFF. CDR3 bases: TGTGCCAGCAGTTACTCGAGTCGGGGGGCAATGAACACTGAAGCTTTCTTT.

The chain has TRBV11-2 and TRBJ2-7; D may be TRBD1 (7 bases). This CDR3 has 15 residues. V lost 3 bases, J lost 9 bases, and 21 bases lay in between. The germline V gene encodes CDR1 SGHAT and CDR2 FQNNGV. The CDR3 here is CASSLGDSGLRGQYF. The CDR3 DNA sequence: TGTGCCAGCAGCTTGGGGGACAGTGGACTACGAGGGCAGTACTTC.

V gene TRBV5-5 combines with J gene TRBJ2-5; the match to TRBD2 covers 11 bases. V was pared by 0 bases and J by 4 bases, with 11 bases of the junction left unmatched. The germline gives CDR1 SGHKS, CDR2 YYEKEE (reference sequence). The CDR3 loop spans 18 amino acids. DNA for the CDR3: TGTGCCAGCAGCTTGGCGGCTAGCGGGGGGCCCGCGGGAGAGACCCAGTACTTC. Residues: CASSLAASGGPAGETQYF.

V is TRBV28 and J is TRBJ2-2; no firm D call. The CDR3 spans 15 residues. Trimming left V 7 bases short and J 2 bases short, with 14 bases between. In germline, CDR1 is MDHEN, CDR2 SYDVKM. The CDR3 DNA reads TGTGCCAGCACGGGCGTATCCTACAACACCGGGGAGCTGTTTTTT. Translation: CASTGVSYNTGELFF. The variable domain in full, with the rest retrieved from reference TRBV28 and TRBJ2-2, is DVKVTQSSRYLVKRTGEKVFLECVQDMDHENMFWYRQDPGLGLRLIYFSYDVKMKEKGDIPEGYSVSREKKERFSLILESASTNQTSMYLCASTGVSYNTGELFFGEGSRLTVL.

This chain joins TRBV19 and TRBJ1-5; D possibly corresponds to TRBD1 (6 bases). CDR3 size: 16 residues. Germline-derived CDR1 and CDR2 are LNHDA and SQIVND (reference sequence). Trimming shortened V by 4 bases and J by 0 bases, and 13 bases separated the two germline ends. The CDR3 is CASSTGWGASNQPQHF. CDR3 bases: TGTGCCAGTAGTACCGGGTGGGGGGCTAGCAATCAGCCCCAGCATTTT.

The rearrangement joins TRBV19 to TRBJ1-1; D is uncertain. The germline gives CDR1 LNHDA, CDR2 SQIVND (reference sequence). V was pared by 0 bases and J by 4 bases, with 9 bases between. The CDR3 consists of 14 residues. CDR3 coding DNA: TGTGCCAGTAGTATAGAAGGCGTGGCCACTGAAGCTTTCTTT. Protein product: CASSIEGVATEAFF.

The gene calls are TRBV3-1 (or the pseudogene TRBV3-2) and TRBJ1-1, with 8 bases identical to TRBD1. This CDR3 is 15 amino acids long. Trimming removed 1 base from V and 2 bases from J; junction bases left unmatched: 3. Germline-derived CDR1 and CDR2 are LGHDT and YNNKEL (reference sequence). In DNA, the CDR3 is TGTGCCAGCAGCCAAGTTGGGACAGGCAACACTGAAGCTTTCTTT. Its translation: CASSQVGTGNTEAFF.

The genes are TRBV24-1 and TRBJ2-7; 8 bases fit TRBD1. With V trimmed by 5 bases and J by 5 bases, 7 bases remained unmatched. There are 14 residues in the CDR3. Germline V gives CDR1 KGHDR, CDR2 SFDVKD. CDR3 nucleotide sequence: TGTGCCACCAGTGCAGGACAGGGATGGGACGAGCAGTACTTC. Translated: CATSAGQGWDEQYF.

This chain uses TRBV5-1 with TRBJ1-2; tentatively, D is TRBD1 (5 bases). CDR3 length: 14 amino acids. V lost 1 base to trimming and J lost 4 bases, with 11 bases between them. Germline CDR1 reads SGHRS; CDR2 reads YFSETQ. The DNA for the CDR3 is TGCGCCAGCAGCTTGTCAGGGCAAGCCTATGGCTACACCTTC. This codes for CASSLSGQAYGYTF.